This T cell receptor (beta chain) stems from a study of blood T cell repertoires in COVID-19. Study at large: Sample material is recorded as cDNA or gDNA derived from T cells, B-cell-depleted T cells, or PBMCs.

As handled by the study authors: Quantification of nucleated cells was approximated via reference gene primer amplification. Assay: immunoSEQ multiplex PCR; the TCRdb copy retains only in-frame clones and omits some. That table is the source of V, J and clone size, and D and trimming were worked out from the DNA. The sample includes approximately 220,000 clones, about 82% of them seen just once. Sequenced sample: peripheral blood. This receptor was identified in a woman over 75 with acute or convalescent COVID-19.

In nucleotides, the CDR3 is TGTGCCAGCAGCTTGGGAGGGAATAATTCACCCCTCCACTTT. This encodes CASSLGGNNSPLHF. This chain links TRBV5-6 with TRBJ1-6; D not resolved. Germline V gene lookup returns CDR1 SGHDT and CDR2 YYEEEE. The CDR3 is 14 residues long. The V gene lost 0 bases and the J gene lost 5 bases, with 6 bases spanning the gap.